The sequence of this T cell receptor beta chain was determined in a study of cytomegalovirus exposure and HLA in healthy donors. In regard to this clone: Antigen: not known.

Use of 60 Vbeta and 13 Jbeta primers characterized the PCR. Libraries were prepared by immunoSEQ multiplex PCR; TCRdb keeps only in-frame clonotypes and omits some of them. The profile shows tens of thousands of clones, under 80% of them singletons. Germline loops: CDR1 SGHNT, CDR2 YENEEA. The CDR3 totals 14 residues. Regarding the study as a whole: The authors later found TCR association rates varying by HLA locus, with DRB1 most and HLA-C fewest.

The origin of this receptor is a male donor in good health and CMV-seropositive. The chain has TRBV11-3 and TRBJ2-5; 8 bases map to TRBD1. The J call is in doubt because the DNA end fits TRBJ2-7 better. The sequencing input was PBMCs. This CDR3 reads CASSQRTGTYEQYF. The CDR3 DNA sequence: TGTGCCAGCAGCCAAAGGACAGGGACCTACGAGCAGTACTTC.